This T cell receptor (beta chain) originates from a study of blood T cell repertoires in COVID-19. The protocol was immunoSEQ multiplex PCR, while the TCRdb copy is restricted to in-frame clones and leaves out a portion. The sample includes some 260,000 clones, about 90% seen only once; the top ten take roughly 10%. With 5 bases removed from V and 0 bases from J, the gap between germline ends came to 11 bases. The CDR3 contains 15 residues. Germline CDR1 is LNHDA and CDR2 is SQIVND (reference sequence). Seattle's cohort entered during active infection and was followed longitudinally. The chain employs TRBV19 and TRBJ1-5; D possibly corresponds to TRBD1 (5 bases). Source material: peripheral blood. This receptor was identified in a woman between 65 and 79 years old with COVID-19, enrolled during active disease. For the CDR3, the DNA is TGTGCCAGTAGTCATACAGGTTATAGCAATCAGCCCCAGCATTTT. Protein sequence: CASSHTGYSNQPQHF.